Sequencing of this TCR beta chain was carried out in a study of monozygotic twins with inflammatory bowel disease (dated by TCRdb to between 2018 and 2021). Background for the entire study: In total, 30 or so monozygotic twin pairs made up the full study: 19 Danish pairs, all IBD-discordant, plus nine German pairs, of which four were IBD-concordant and five were IBD-discordant. Each individual had, on average, about 151 000 unique TCRalpha sequences and 181 000 unique TCRbeta sequences available for analysis. Disease-associated traits were sought mainly through comparisons between IBD patients and their genetically identical healthy co-twins within discordant pairs.

The CDR3 spans 16 residues, from the cysteine through the phenylalanine. The entry carries no DNA sequence. The germline V gene provides CDR1 LGHNA and CDR2 YNFKEQ. From each donor, a roughly 2.5 ml peripheral blood sample was collected into PAXgene tubes and stored at -80 degrees C. Without T cell sorting, total RNA was isolated from whole blood using the PAXgene blood miRNA kit on an automated QIAcube. Peripheral blood from monozygotic twin pairs who were concordant or discordant for inflammatory bowel disease underwent deep TCRalpha and TCRbeta repertoire profiling using unique molecular barcoding. For every twin pair, smoking habits were documented, and each individual was categorised as a current, former or never smoker. General study outcomes and caveats: Background noise and inter-individual variability may have been introduced into the repertoires by the differing immunosuppressive treatments among patients. Measured by the inverse Simpson index, TCRbeta repertoire diversity was lower in IBD patients than in their healthy co-twins. IBD patients shared fewer clonotypes with other individuals than healthy twins did, most markedly in patients showing signs of disease activity. The results gave no support for a single strong signal or clonotype linked to IBD. Different T cell subtypes could not be distinguished in the analysis. Repertoire similarity did not differ between concordant and discordant twins, which could be due to limited statistical power.

Points on this clonotype: This receptor's antigen is unknown.

To prepare the library, 5' RACE was applied. Preparation of each TCR library used around 3.5 ug of total RNA. cDNA was synthesized with SMARTScribe reverse transcriptase in eight separate reactions per sample. During cDNA synthesis, template switching was used to introduce unique molecular identifiers that contained a 6-nucleotide sample barcode. TCRalpha and TCRbeta cDNA was amplified by two nested PCRs of approximately 16 and 10 cycles, with bead purification after each PCR. Before amplification, cDNA was treated with uracil DNA-glycosylase and purified using the QIAquick PCR purification kit. The second PCR added Illumina TruSeq-compatible adapters along with sample-specific barcodes. Library quality and concentration were checked on TapeStation and Qubit, and libraries were pooled at 4.5 to 5.5 ng each. The pooled libraries were sequenced with 2 x 100 bp reads and custom sequencing primers on an Illumina HiSeq2500 single-index Rapid Run. In the authors' own workflow: UMI-based consensus assembly with MiGEC version 1.2.6 was used to correct PCR and sequencing errors. MiXCR version 2.1.1 was used for V(D)J alignment, clonotype assembly and CDR3 extraction. Gene usage, clonotype sharing and MAIT/NKT TCR abundance were normalised by analysing the top 1000, 10 000 and 20 000 clonotypes per sample. Diversity was computed as the inverse Simpson index with the vegan R package after downsampling to 27 000 UMIs. Paired Mann-Whitney U tests were applied to discordant twin pairs, with Benjamini-Hochberg correction for multiple testing. The reads went through TCRdb reprocessing, and each CDR3 protein sequence gets one entry with no DNA. These V and J calls originate from TCRdb's pipeline instead of the authors' own analysis. The record for this sample contains 300,000 to 400,000 distinct CDR3 sequences. The leading ten clones occupy roughly 2.6% of the sample.

This clonotype was sampled from a human donor with ulcerative colitis or Crohn's disease, or a healthy co-twin of an affected twin (not recorded which). Sequencing used blood. The rearranged chain carries TRBV4-2 and TRBJ2-7; TCRdb outputs TRBD2, but without DNA this stays unchecked. The CDR3 region has the sequence CASSQEWIGLAGEQYF.